Reported below is one TCR beta chain. For TCRbeta, the library was prepared with unique molecular identifiers. TCRdb used MiXCR to reprocess the PCR reads, holding one entry per CDR3 protein. The table shows hundreds of thousands of distinct CDR3 sequences, with 18% occurring only once. The entry originates in a study of T-cell reconstitution after alpha-beta-depleted transplantation in children. The CDR3 covers 13 residues. V dropped 8 bases and J dropped 4 bases, with 12 bases sitting between them. CDR1 KGHSH and CDR2 LQKENI come from the germline V gene. The genes are TRBV18 and TRBJ1-5; D is perhaps TRBD1 (5 bases). Sequencing was performed on PBMCs from the stem cell graft donor, taken from the stem cell graft. This sequence originates from a human donor who donated a stem cell graft to a child with acute lymphoblastic leukemia. CDR3 in amino acids: CASALGRNQPQHF. In nucleotides, the CDR3 is TGTGCCAGCGCTTTGGGACGGAATCAGCCCCAGCATTTT.